This T cell receptor (beta chain) was recovered during a study of naive and memory T cell subsets (dated by TCRdb to about 2017). The study in broad terms: In the figure summarizing the skin biopsy and whole blood samples, approximately ten blood donors, 7 tuberculin skin test biopsies and 3 saline control biopsies were reported. PCR2 was typically run as a SYBR Green qPCR and stopped at a set threshold, although low-input samples could use end-point PCR of around 6 cycles instead.

As for this clonotype: Its target antigen remains unknown. No qualities accompany the bases; no much larger clone lies one base away.

Library preparation used 5' RACE. The ligated cDNA was amplified in four rounds of PCR with nested alpha and beta constant region primers together with the SP2 primer. TCR RNA was reverse transcribed with SuperScript IV using alpha and beta constant region primers for the blood and skin samples. Using T4 RNA ligase 1, an oligonucleotide carrying both the Illumina SP2 primer and a UMI was ligated onto the 3' end of the cDNA. To prevent hairpin formation, the 12-nucleotide UMI was made up of two random hexamers with an eight-base spacer between them. TCR alpha and beta chain libraries were processed separately from the second PCR onward, with dual indexing for multiplexing. After pooling, the indexed libraries were analyzed by capillary electrophoresis and sequenced on either an Illumina MiSeq or NextSeq. To boost base diversity and improve cluster recognition, PhiX DNA at about 5-7.5% was spiked into the libraries. In the original analysis: Demultiplexor extracted UMIs from read 2, combined them with read 1 TCR sequence, and split reads by sample indices. V and J genes and V-J junctions were identified by Decombinator, which gave every TCR a five-part identifier that included V and J deletions. Collapsinator used UMIs to correct sequencing errors and PCR amplification heterogeneity, yielding UMI-based abundance per TCR. CDR3Translator turned identifiers into nucleotide sequence, translated the nucleotide sequence into amino acids, and pulled out CDR3 regions based on terminal motifs. After normalization to the amount of input RNA, error-corrected alpha and beta TCR counts from blood and skin were compared. TCRdb itself trimmed the public reads at Q25 with fastp, ran MiXCR and retained productive beta chains. Entries that share a CDR3 protein sequence are merged under the most common genes and DNA. TCRdb assigned the V and J calls; the authors' analysis was not used. A total of more than 60,000 distinct CDR3 sequences appear in this sample, 8% to 9% of them only once. The ten biggest clones cover roughly 21% of the sample.

Study-wide conclusions, independent of this receptor: The RNA-based method was acknowledged as potentially sensitive to TCR transcript changes with T cell activation and differentiation.

The germline V gene encodes CDR1 SGHVS and CDR2 FQNEAQ. V and J are trimmed by 4 bases and 1 base, and the gene matches miss 9 bases of the junction. The CDR3 numbers 16 residues from cysteine through phenylalanine. Here the CDR3 DNA is all that survives: 48 bases in frame from base 1. The study reported a robust and sensitive protocol to amplify, sequence and analyze TCRs, based on 3' ligation of a UMI-containing oligonucleotide to TCR cDNA. Whole blood analysis involved drawing about 2.3 ml of peripheral blood from adult healthy volunteers into Tempus tubes and then extracting RNA following the manufacturer's instructions. Total RNA was treated with RQ1 DNase, without cell sorting, prior to reverse transcription, with an input of roughly 1 to 1000 ng being targeted. Libraries were prepared from skin biopsies and whole blood so that pipeline robustness could be tested in samples in which T cells form a minority population.

Recombination connected TRBV7-8 to TRBJ1-1; 7 bases in between match TRBD1. This TCR derives from a female donor in good health. The DNA is TGTGCCAGCAGCTCCCGACCGGGACAGAGGAACACTGAAGCTTTCTTT. Its protein product is CASSSRPGQRNTEAFF.